This TCR beta chain was identified during a study of PD-1 blockade in classical Hodgkin lymphoma. Time point reported: cycle 4 day 1 (C4D1), after 5 to 7 weeks of nivolumab. With no exception, relapse followed autologous stem cell transplantation in all patients, and brentuximab vedotin exposure varied. Best responses fell into complete response, partial response or progressive disease. V was clipped by 5 bases and J by 1 base, with 14 bases between them. Germline V gene lookup returns CDR1 SGHNT and CDR2 YENEEA. This CDR3 has 15 residues. Turning to this clone: No antigen is known for it.

Regarding the study as a whole: A significant rise in TCR diversity was seen by C4D1 for CD4+ cells but not for CD8+ cells. Baseline diversity was lower in partial responders and progressors than complete responders.

Here immunoSEQ multiplex PCR was the method, and the copy in TCRdb shows in-frame clones only, minus some. Of about 50,000 clones listed, about 80% are singletons. This rearrangement joins TRBV11-3 to TRBJ1-1, with a tentative D call TRBD1 (6 bases). The sequence was collected from a human donor with classical Hodgkin lymphoma. Sample: peripheral blood mononuclear cells (PBMCs), taken before the fourth cycle of nivolumab. The DNA of the CDR3 is TGTGCCAGCAGCATTACCTCGACAGGGAACACTGAAGCTTTCTTT. Translating gives CASSITSTGNTEAFF.